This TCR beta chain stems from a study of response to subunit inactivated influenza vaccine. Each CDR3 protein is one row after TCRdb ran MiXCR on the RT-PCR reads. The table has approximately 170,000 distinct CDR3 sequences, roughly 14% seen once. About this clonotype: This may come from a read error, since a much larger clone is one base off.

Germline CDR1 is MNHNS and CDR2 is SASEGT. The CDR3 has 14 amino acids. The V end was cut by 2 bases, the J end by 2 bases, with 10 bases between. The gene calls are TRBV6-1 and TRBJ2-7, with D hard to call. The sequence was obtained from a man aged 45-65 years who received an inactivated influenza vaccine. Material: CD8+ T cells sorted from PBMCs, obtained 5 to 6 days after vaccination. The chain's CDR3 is CASSEWVGPYEQYF. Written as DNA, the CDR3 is TGTGCCAGCAGTGAATGGGTAGGGCCCTACGAGCAGTACTTC.